The source of this TCR beta chain is a study of shared clonotypes between healthy human individuals. Across the study: The cohort had a couple of women and a few men, ages 18 to 49. General study results and limits: A reduction in generation probabilities was seen for non-shared clonotypes relative to those shared by all four donors.

In germline, CDR1 is SQVTM, CDR2 ANQGSEA. Between the trimmed V and J ends, which lost 7 bases and 1 base, there was a span of 29 bases. There are 20 residues in the CDR3. This clone was detected once. No antigen is known for it. The authors ran the assay at deep level. Some clones are missing from TCRdb's copy, which holds only in-frame ones; the method was immunoSEQ multiplex PCR. The data show under 1,100,000 clones, 75% to 85% seen once. Material for sequencing was memory CD4+ T cells from PBMCs. Subset specified: CD45RA-negative fraction. The gene calls are TRBV29-1 and TRBJ2-6, with a weak D call TRBD1 (5 bases). This TCR was recovered from a young man in good health. Some clones in this sample may be carry-over from other donors' samples. The CDR3 DNA reads as TGCAGCGCTTTAAGACCCCAAACAGGCCTCCTAGGATCTGGGGCCAACGTCCTGACTTTC. It specifies CSALRPQTGLLGSGANVLTF.